Presented here are 13 T cell receptor beta chains from one specimen sequenced in a study of T cell responses to AZD1222 COVID-19 vaccine (dated by TCRdb to the early 2020s). The sample's time point label, decoded: baseline before first vaccination. Libraries were built with the immunoSEQ multiplex PCR assay. TCRdb's version of the immuneACCESS table is confined to in-frame rearrangements and falls short of the full clone set. An unresolved V gene accounts for under half of the shortfall where checked; the remainder is of unknown origin. The sample includes 85,000 to 120,000 clones, with about 88% observed a single time. The top ten clonotypes cover 5% of the sample. The source material was peripheral blood, sampled on day 0 of AZD1222 vaccination. Source of these receptors: an adult in good health.

The chain employs TRBV4-1 and TRBJ2-1; tentative D call: TRBD2 (8 bases). V gave up 1 base and J gave up 1 base, with 14 bases separating them. The CDR3 totals 17 residues. Germline V gene lookup returns CDR1 MGHRA and CDR2 YSYEKL. This CDR3 reads CASSQGGGGGSYNEQFF. As DNA, the CDR3 is TGCGCCAGCAGCCAAGGAGGGGGCGGGGGGTCCTACAATGAGCAGTTCTTC.

The V and J genes are TRBV3-1 (or the pseudogene TRBV3-2) and TRBJ2-3; no reliable D call. The length of the CDR3 is 16 residues. V was clipped by 2 bases and J by 4 bases, with 16 bases between them. CDR1 is LGHDT and CDR2 is YNNKEL in the germline V gene (reference sequence). The CDR3 is CASSQTTPSSADTQYF. In DNA, the CDR3 is TGTGCCAGCAGCCAAACGACCCCTTCATCGGCAGATACGCAGTATTTT.

The gene calls are TRBV27 and TRBJ1-4; 9 bases align to TRBD1. There are 16 residues in the CDR3. With 5 bases clipped from V and 4 bases from J, the junction kept 8 bases outside the gene matches. From germline, CDR1 is MNHEY and CDR2 SMNVEV (reference sequence). This CDR3 reads CASSEIPGQGNEKLFF. The DNA for the CDR3 is TGTGCCAGCAGTGAGATACCGGGACAGGGTAATGAAAAACTGTTTTTT.

The chain is built from TRBV6-5 and TRBJ1-1; D perhaps matches TRBD1 (6 bases). Germline CDR1 and CDR2: MNHEY and SVGAGI. The CDR3 is 14 residues long. V lost 5 bases and J 5 bases, leaving 15 bases between the germline ends. The CDR3 coding sequence is TGTGCCAGCAGTACGGGGGCGTATTTTACTGAAGCTTTCTTT. Protein: CASSTGAYFTEAFF.

This clone showed up just once. The chain employs TRBV6-5 and TRBJ1-3; D is uncertain. The germline V gene has CDR1 MNHEY and CDR2 SVGAGI. The germline V and J ends were trimmed by 4 bases and 2 bases, with 12 bases remaining between them. The CDR3 covers 15 residues. This CDR3 is CASSSSRTAGNTIYF. For the CDR3, the DNA is TGTGCCAGCAGTTCCTCAAGAACGGCTGGAAACACCATATATTTT.

Regarding this clone: Since the CDR3 does not end with the conserved phenylalanine or tryptophan, this likely comes from a read error. The limits of the CDR3 on the DNA are not certain, so only TCRdb's listed CDR3 is given. The chain has TRBV23-1 and TRBJ2-7. TRBV23-1 is sorted into the ORF group, with uncertain function. The CDR3 is 11 residues long, counting both termini. The CDR3 reads CASSPALGPLL.

The chain links TRBV27 to TRBJ2-7; 9 positions agree with TRBD1. There are 15 residues in the CDR3. Trimming removed 0 bases from V and 3 bases from J; junction bases left unmatched: 3. In germline, CDR1 is MNHEY, CDR2 SMNVEV (reference sequence). CDR3 residues: CASSLSGTGYYEQYF. The CDR3 DNA sequence: TGTGCCAGCAGTTTATCCGGGACAGGGTACTACGAGCAGTACTTC.

This clone was counted once. The chain couples TRBV5-6 to TRBJ2-1, with 11 nucleotides matching TRBD2. The CDR3 has 15 amino acids. With V trimmed by 1 base and J by 6 bases, 3 bases remained unmatched. From germline, CDR1 is SGHDT and CDR2 YYEEEE. In DNA form, the CDR3 reads TGTGCCAGCAGCTTGTTTAGCGGGGGGGCCAATGAGCAGTTCTTC. It specifies CASSLFSGGANEQFF.

This rearrangement joins TRBV28 to TRBJ2-2; a possible D gene is TRBD1 (5 bases). The CDR3 extends over 12 amino acids. The germline V gene encodes CDR1 MDHEN and CDR2 SYDVKM. With 8 bases removed from V and 5 bases from J, the gap between germline ends came to 9 bases. CDR3 sequence: CASGAGTGELFF. The DNA of the CDR3 is TGTGCCAGCGGAGCAGGGACCGGGGAGCTGTTTTTT.

In its sample, this clone was seen once. This chain uses TRBV7-2 with TRBJ2-1, with a weak D call TRBD2 (6 bases). Germline V gene data show CDR1 as SGHTA and CDR2 as FQGNSA. Trimming removed 4 bases from V and 9 bases from J, with 16 bases in between. The length of the CDR3 is 14 residues. The DNA for the CDR3 is TGTGCCAGCAGCTGGAGGGGCGTAGGCGGTGAGCAGTTCTTC. Translation: CASSWRGVGGEQFF.

The chain carries TRBV2 and TRBJ1-2, with D uncertain. The CDR3 runs to 11 residues. Germline CDR1 reads SNHLY; CDR2 reads FYNNEI. V gave up 9 bases and J gave up 2 bases, with 7 bases separating them. The CDR3 DNA sequence: TGTGCCAGAGGGCAGAACTATGGCTACACCTTC. This gives the protein CARGQNYGYTF. The full variable domain, in which reference TRBV2 and TRBJ1-2 provide the parts outside the CDR3, is EPEVTQTPSHQVTQMGQEVILRCVPISNHLYFYWYRQILGQKVEFLVSFYNNEISEKSEIFDDQFSVERPDGSNFTLKIRSTKLEDSAMYFCARGQNYGYTFGSGTRLTVV.

V gene TRBV27 combines with J gene TRBJ1-5; D is perhaps TRBD1 (5 bases). Trimming left V 5 bases short and J 3 bases short, with 23 bases between. Germline V gene sequence: CDR1 MNHEY, CDR2 SMNVEV (reference sequence). The CDR3 consists of 18 residues. The CDR3, as DNA: TGTGCCAGCAGTGCCTACGGGACGGCCCGCACCTTCAATCAGCCCCAGCATTTT. This sequence encodes CASSAYGTARTFNQPQHF.

The chain has TRBV7-9 and TRBJ1-1; no clear D. Deletions cut 5 bases from V and 0 bases from J, with 16 bases between. Germline CDR1 reads SEHNR; CDR2 reads FQNEAQ (reference sequence). This CDR3 comprises 16 residues. The CDR3, as DNA: TGTGCCAGCAGCCCACCGATAGTCCGCTTGAACACTGAAGCTTTCTTT. Translation: CASSPPIVRLNTEAFF. Together with reference TRBV7-9 and TRBJ1-1, the CDR3 gives the full variable domain: DTGVSQNPRHKITKRGQNVTFRCDPISEHNRLYWYRQTLGQGPEFLTYFQNEAQLEKSRLLSDRFSAERPKGSFSTLEIQRTEQGDSAMYLCASSPPIVRLNTEAFFGQGTRLTVV.